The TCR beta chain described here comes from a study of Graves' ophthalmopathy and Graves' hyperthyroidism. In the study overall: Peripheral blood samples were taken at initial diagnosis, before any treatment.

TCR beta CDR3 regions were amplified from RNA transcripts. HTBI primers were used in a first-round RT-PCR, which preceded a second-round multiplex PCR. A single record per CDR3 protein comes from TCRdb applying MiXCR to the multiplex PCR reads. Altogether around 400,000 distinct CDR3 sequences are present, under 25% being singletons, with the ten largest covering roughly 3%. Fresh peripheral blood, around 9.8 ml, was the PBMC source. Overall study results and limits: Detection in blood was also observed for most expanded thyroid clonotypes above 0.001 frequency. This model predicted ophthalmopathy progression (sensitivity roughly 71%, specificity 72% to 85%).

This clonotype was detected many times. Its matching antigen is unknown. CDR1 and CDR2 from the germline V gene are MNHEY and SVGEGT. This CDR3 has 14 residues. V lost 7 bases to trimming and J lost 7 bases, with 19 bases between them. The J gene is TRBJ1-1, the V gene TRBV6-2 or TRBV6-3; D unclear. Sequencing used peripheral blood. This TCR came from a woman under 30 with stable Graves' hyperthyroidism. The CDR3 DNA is TGTGCCAGCACCTCCGAGGTTAAGCCCGATGAAGCTTTCTTT. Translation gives CASTSEVKPDEAFF.